Shown below are 13 T cell receptor beta chains from a single sample sequenced in a study of cytomegalovirus exposure and HLA in healthy donors. PCR was performed using 60 Vbeta and 13 Jbeta primers. Repertoires were generated with immunoSEQ multiplex PCR, while TCRdb's copy carries only in-frame clones and drops some. The sample shows some 180,000 clones, around 78% of them seen only once. Specimen: PBMCs. The origin of the receptors is a man aged 30 to 39 in good health and CMV-seronegative.

The rearrangement joins TRBV6-5 to TRBJ2-3, with 9 nucleotides matching TRBD1. Trimming removed 2 bases from V and 11 bases from J; junction bases left unmatched: 2. The CDR3 loop spans 12 amino acids. The germline gives CDR1 MNHEY, CDR2 SVGAGI. In DNA form, the CDR3 reads TGTGCCAGCAGTTACGGGACAGGGAAGCAGTATTTT. This translates into CASSYGTGKQYF.

J is TRBJ2-7 and V is TRBV4-1; 9 bases align to TRBD2. CDR1 is MGHRA and CDR2 is YSYEKL in the germline V gene. CDR3 size: 16 residues. V dropped 3 bases and J dropped 4; count of bases not matched to a gene: 10. The CDR3 loop reads CASSHRSGGRAYEQYF. The CDR3 DNA is TGCGCCAGCAGCCACAGAAGCGGCGGGAGGGCTTACGAGCAGTACTTC.

The chain links TRBV28 to TRBJ1-5, with 7 nucleotides matching TRBD1. The CDR3 runs to 16 residues. Germline V gene sequence: CDR1 MDHEN, CDR2 SYDVKM. After removal of 6 bases from V and 5 bases from J, the junction contained 13 bases not matched to a gene. The CDR3 bases are TGTGCCAGCAGCCCACTCGACAGGGCGTCCCATCAGCCCCAGCATTTT. Translating it yields CASSPLDRASHQPQHF.

This clone was seen only once. V usage is TRBV6-1 and J usage is TRBJ2-7, with 8 bases identical to TRBD2. V lost 6 bases to trimming and J lost 3 bases; unmatched junction nucleotides: 7. CDR3 length: 14 residues. Per germline, CDR1 MNHNS and CDR2 SASEGT. CDR3 in DNA: TGTGCCAGCAGGGGCCTAGCGGGTCGCTACGAGCAGTACTTC. Protein product: CASRGLAGRYEQYF.

The rearrangement uses TRBV6-4 and TRBJ1-1; 11 bases match TRBD1. CDR1 and CDR2 (germline): MRHNA, SNTAGT. The CDR3 length is 15 residues. Trimming at V came to 6 bases and at J to 4 bases, leaving 7 bases not matched to a gene. The CDR3 loop reads CASRTGTGGSTEAFF. CDR3 sequence (DNA): TGTGCCAGCAGAACCGGGACAGGGGGTTCCACTGAAGCTTTCTTT.

The rearrangement uses TRBV5-5 and TRBJ2-7, with no clear D. V dropped 0 bases and J dropped 0 bases, with 10 bases sitting between them. Germline V lookup: CDR1 SGHKS, CDR2 YYEKEE (reference sequence). The CDR3 runs 15 residues. DNA of the CDR3: TGTGCCAGCAGCTTGGCCCCACTAAGCTCCTACGAGCAGTACTTC. It yields the protein CASSLAPLSSYEQYF.

In DNA, the CDR3 is TGTGCCAGCAGCGTAGAGCCGGACAGTTTATCACCCCTCCACTTT. It is translated as CASSVEPDSLSPLHF. J is TRBJ1-6 and V is TRBV9, with D maybe TRBD1 (6 bases). V lost 0 bases and J 10 bases, leaving 14 bases between the germline ends. Germline CDR1 is SGDLS and CDR2 is YYNGEE. This CDR3 comprises 15 residues.

This rearrangement joins TRBV9 to TRBJ1-1, with D tentatively TRBD1 (5 bases). The ends were cut back, 1 base at V and 4 bases at J, with 11 bases in the middle. The V gene's germline CDR1 is SGDLS and CDR2 YYNGEE. CDR3 length: 14 residues. DNA for the CDR3: TGTGCCAGCAGCGTAAGGGATGGGGCCACTGAAGCTTTCTTT. Its translation is CASSVRDGATEAFF.

This clone was observed a few times. The genes are TRBV19 and TRBJ2-7, with 14 bases matching TRBD2. This CDR3 comprises 17 residues. With 3 bases clipped from V and 0 bases from J, the junction kept 4 bases outside the gene matches. From germline, CDR1 is LNHDA and CDR2 SQIVND (reference sequence). The CDR3 nucleotides read TGTGCCAGTAGTATTGTGACTAGCGGGAGGGGCTCCTACGAGCAGTACTTC. Its protein is CASSIVTSGRGSYEQYF. The full variable domain, in which reference TRBV19 and TRBJ2-7 provide the parts outside the CDR3, is DGGITQSPKYLFRKEGQNVTLSCEQNLNHDAMYWYRQDPGQGLRLIYYSQIVNDFQKGDIAEGYSVSREKKESFPLTVTSAQKNPTAFYLCASSIVTSGRGSYEQYFGPGTRLTVT.

The chain joins TRBV29-1 to TRBJ2-1, with 9 positions matching TRBD1. CDR1 and CDR2 (germline): SQVTM, ANQGSEA. V was pared by 2 bases and J by 6 bases, with 8 bases of the junction left unmatched. The CDR3 has 15 amino acids. The CDR3 DNA sequence: TGCAGCGTTGAAATACAGGGGGCGAAGGGCAATGAGCAGTTCTTC. Protein: CSVEIQGAKGNEQFF.

This clone was counted only a few times. CDR3 sequence reads: CASSRGVAGPLGGEQYF. The DNA of the CDR3 is TGTGCCAGCAGCCGGGGGGTGGCGGGCCCACTGGGTGGCGAGCAGTACTTC. The rearrangement joins TRBV11-2 to TRBJ2-7; 7 bases agree with TRBD2. Germline CDR1 reads SGHAT; CDR2 reads FQNNGV. This CDR3 comprises 17 residues. V gave up 5 bases and J gave up 6 bases; unmatched junction bases: 19.

The V gene is TRBV29-1, the J gene TRBJ2-7; possibly TRBD1 for D (6 bases). Germline V CDR1 and CDR2: SQVTM, ANQGSEA. The CDR3 extends over 13 amino acids. V lost 0 bases, J lost 5 bases, and 11 bases lay in between. This CDR3 reads CSVEDGRGNEQYF. The CDR3 nucleotides read TGCAGCGTTGAAGACGGCAGGGGTAACGAGCAGTACTTC.

The chain is built from TRBV7-9 and TRBJ2-7; D remains ambiguous. The germline CDR1 and CDR2 sequences are SEHNR and FQNEAQ (reference sequence). This CDR3 is built from 13 residues. V lost 5 bases and J lost 7, with 15 bases in between. The CDR3, as DNA: TGTGCCAGCAGCGACCCCGTGAGCGTGGAGCAGTACTTC. Translated, it gives CASSDPVSVEQYF. The full variable domain, completed using reference TRBV7-9 and TRBJ2-7, is DTGVSQNPRHKITKRGQNVTFRCDPISEHNRLYWYRQTLGQGPEFLTYFQNEAQLEKSRLLSDRFSAERPKGSFSTLEIQRTEQGDSAMYLCASSDPVSVEQYFGPGTRLTVT.